The 11 T cell receptor beta chains below all came from one sample that was sequenced in a study of T cells in Graves' hyperthyroidism and ophthalmopathy (dated by TCRdb to between 2018 and 2020). Library preparation employed multiplex PCR. The listed sequencing device is Illumina HiSeq 2000. The TCR beta CDR3 regions were amplified from the RNA transcripts. For the first round of RT-PCR on the TCR CDR3, the HTBI primer set was used together with the Qiagen OneStep RT-PCR kit. Through fastp at Q25 and MiXCR, TCRdb rebuilt clones from the public reads, retaining in-frame beta chains. All rows with the same CDR3 protein become a single entry with the most common DNA and genes. This sample is represented by around 620,000 distinct CDR3 sequences; roughly 17% of them were singletons. The ten largest clones capture around 4% of the sample. What was sequenced was blood. The source is a woman under 40 with Graves' hyperthyroidism.

This clonotype has at least ten counts. This chain joins TRBV11-1 and TRBJ1-1, with D tentatively TRBD1 (5 bases). CDR1 is SGHAT, CDR2 FQDESV, per germline (reference sequence). The CDR3 extends over 14 amino acids. Trimming stripped 2 bases from V and 2 bases from J, with 9 bases between. The CDR3 nucleotides read TGTGCCAGCAGCTTACTTCAGGGAAACACTGAAGCTTTCTTT. Translated: CASSLLQGNTEAFF.

This clonotype appeared many times. The chain is built from TRBV6-2 or TRBV6-3 and TRBJ2-2; unclear D gene. V lost 7 bases to trimming and J lost 3 bases, with 9 bases between them. Germline CDR1 and CDR2: MNHEY and SVGEGT. The CDR3 is 13 residues long. CDR3 amino acids: CASTVLDTGELFF. CDR3 nucleotides: TGTGCCAGCACTGTGTTAGACACCGGGGAGCTGTTTTTT.

This clonotype was detected ten times or more. The chain uses TRBV5-1 and TRBJ2-7; tentatively, D is TRBD2 (5 bases). Germline V lookup: CDR1 SGHRS, CDR2 YFSETQ. V was pared by 3 bases and J by 6 bases, with 25 bases between. This CDR3 is built from 17 residues. The CDR3 nucleotides are TGCGCCAGCAGCTCCTTCGTAAGCAGAGGACTGGGAATCGAGCAGTACTTC. This encodes CASSSFVSRGLGIEQYF.

This clonotype was seen ten or more times. For the CDR3, the DNA is TGCAGCGTTTTGGCCATGACAGGGGGCACTGAAGCTTTCTTT. Its translation: CSVLAMTGGTEAFF. The chain uses TRBV29-1 and TRBJ1-1, with 9 bases identical to TRBD1. Unmatched junction bases numbered 8, after V lost 5 bases and J lost 4 bases. The CDR3 loop spans 14 amino acids. Germline CDR1 and CDR2: SQVTM and ANQGSEA.

Only a few counts were recorded for this clonotype. This chain joins TRBV2 and TRBJ2-3; 9 bases are shared with TRBD1. V shed 6 bases and J 1 base; nucleotides not matched to a gene: 8. Looked up from germline, CDR1 is SNHLY and CDR2 is FYNNEI. This CDR3 contains 16 residues. CDR3 in amino acids: CASRGSGTGRTDTQYF. DNA of the CDR3: TGTGCCAGCAGGGGCTCCGGGACAGGGCGCACAGATACGCAGTATTTT. Together with reference TRBV2 and TRBJ2-3, the CDR3 gives the full variable domain: EPEVTQTPSHQVTQMGQEVILRCVPISNHLYFYWYRQILGQKVEFLVSFYNNEISEKSEIFDDQFSVERPDGSNFTLKIRSTKLEDSAMYFCASRGSGTGRTDTQYFGPGTRLTVL.

This clonotype was found many times. This chain joins TRBV7-8 and TRBJ2-5; D unclear. This CDR3 region has 14 residues. Trimming cost V 2 bases and J 5 bases, with 12 bases left between them. Germline V lookup: CDR1 SGHVS, CDR2 FQNEAQ. The CDR3 coding sequence is TGTGCCAGCAGCTTACAAGACAATTTGGAGACCCAGTACTTC. It translates to CASSLQDNLETQYF. Variable domain in full (rest from reference TRBV7-8 and TRBJ2-5): GAGVSQSPRYKVAKRGQDVALRCDPISGHVSLFWYQQALGQGPEFLTYFQNEAQLDKSGLPSDRFFAERPEGSVSTLKIQRTQQEDSAVYLCASSLQDNLETQYFGPGTRLLVL.

This clonotype was seen a few times. V and J are TRBV28 and TRBJ1-1; TRBD1 matches at 8 bases. V lost 5 bases and J lost 7; bases outside the gene matches: 3. This CDR3 is built from 12 residues. Germline V lookup: CDR1 MDHEN, CDR2 SYDVKM. This chain's CDR3 is CASSTDRVEAFF. CDR3 DNA: TGTGCCAGCAGTACGGACAGGGTTGAAGCTTTCTTT.

CDR3: CASSMSETQYF. In DNA form, the CDR3 reads TGTGCCAGTAGTATGTCAGAGACCCAGTACTTC. V is TRBV19 and J is TRBJ2-5, with unresolved D. The V end lost 3 bases, the J end lost 4 bases, and 3 bases lay between the germline ends. CDR1 and CDR2 (germline): LNHDA, SQIVND (reference sequence). The CDR3 spans 11 residues.

The chain has TRBV13 and TRBJ2-7; 8 bases fit TRBD2. Losses at the gene ends were 0 bases for V and 5 bases for J; bases not matched to a gene: 3. In germline, CDR1 is PRHDT, CDR2 FYEKMQ (reference sequence). This CDR3 has 14 residues. CDR3 region: CASSLGLAGHEQYF. The CDR3 nucleotides are TGTGCCAGCAGCTTAGGTTTAGCGGGACACGAGCAGTACTTC.

This clonotype was recorded at least ten times. The chain uses TRBV11-3 and TRBJ2-5; D is possibly TRBD1 or TRBD2 (5 bases each). The germline V gene encodes CDR1 SGHNT and CDR2 YENEEA. The CDR3 is 13 amino acids. V shed 3 bases and J shed 4 bases, with 9 bases lying between them. The CDR3 region is CASSFSGAETQYF. CDR3 DNA: TGTGCCAGCAGCTTCTCCGGGGCAGAGACCCAGTACTTC.

This clonotype was counted between two and nine times. CDR3 residues: CASSIDLAPYNEQFF. CDR3 bases: TGTGCCAGTAGTATAGACCTAGCGCCTTACAATGAGCAGTTCTTC. This chain links TRBV19 with TRBJ2-1; TRBD2 is a possible D gene (6 bases). This CDR3 comprises 15 residues. Germline loops: CDR1 LNHDA, CDR2 SQIVND (reference sequence). Between the trimmed V and J ends, which lost 0 bases and 4 bases, there was a span of 10 bases.